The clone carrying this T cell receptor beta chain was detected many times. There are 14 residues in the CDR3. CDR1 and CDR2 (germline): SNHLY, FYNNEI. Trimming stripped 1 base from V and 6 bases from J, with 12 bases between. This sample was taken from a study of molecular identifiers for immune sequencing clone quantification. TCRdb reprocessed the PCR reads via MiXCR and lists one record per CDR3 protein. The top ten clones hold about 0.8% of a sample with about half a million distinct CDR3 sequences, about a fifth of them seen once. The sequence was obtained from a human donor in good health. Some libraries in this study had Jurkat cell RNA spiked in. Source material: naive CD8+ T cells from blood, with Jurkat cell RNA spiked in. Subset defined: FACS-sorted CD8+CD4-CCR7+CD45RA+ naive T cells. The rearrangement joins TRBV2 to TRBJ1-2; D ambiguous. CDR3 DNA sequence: TGTGCCAGCAGTGAAGAGGGCCGATGGAATGGCTACACCTTC. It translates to CASSEEGRWNGYTF.